A single sample is the source of the 21 T cell receptor beta chains below, sequenced in a study of response to subunit inactivated influenza vaccine. TCRdb independently ran MiXCR on the RT-PCR reads; one entry per CDR3 protein. Of roughly 570,000 distinct CDR3 sequences in the sample, 10% to 15% are singletons; the top ten hold roughly 13%. The source was PBMCs from blood, collected more than 35 days after vaccination. These receptors all stem from a man in his forties or fifties who received an inactivated influenza vaccine.

The J gene is TRBJ2-2, the V gene TRBV27, with 10 bases that match TRBD2. The CDR3 is made up of 17 amino acids. V shed 2 bases and J 7 bases; nucleotides not matched to a gene: 10. CDR1 and CDR2 from the germline V gene are MNHEY and SMNVEV (reference sequence). The CDR3 DNA reads TGTGCCAGCAGTTTACAAAGCGGGGGGGCCGTGGTCGGGGAGCTGTTTTTT. Residues: CASSLQSGGAVVGELFF.

This clonotype was detected many times. The J gene is TRBJ2-7, the V gene TRBV29-1; tentative D call: TRBD2 (6 bases). V gave up 4 bases and J gave up 2 bases, with 12 bases separating them. CDR1 is SQVTM and CDR2 is ANQGSEA in the germline V gene. This CDR3 comprises 13 residues. CDR3 sequence reads: CSVAAGWAYEQYF. DNA of the CDR3: TGCAGCGTTGCTGCGGGATGGGCCTACGAGCAGTACTTC.

This clonotype has a count of ten or more. The chain has TRBV11-2 and TRBJ1-4, with a possible D match to TRBD1 (5 bases). Germline V gene lookup returns CDR1 SGHAT and CDR2 FQNNGV. The V and J ends lost 0 bases and 10 bases respectively, with 12 bases between them. The CDR3 sequence is 14 residues long. CDR3 amino acids: CASSLDRGVGKLFF. The CDR3, as DNA: TGTGCCAGCAGCTTAGATAGGGGCGTCGGAAAACTGTTTTTT.

This clonotype has just a few counts. The rearrangement joins TRBV29-1 to TRBJ1-1; a weak D match, TRBD1 (5 bases). From germline, CDR1 is SQVTM and CDR2 ANQGSEA. V lost 7 bases to trimming and J lost 4 bases, with 19 bases between them. The CDR3 runs to 14 residues. The CDR3 protein is CSATGPPLGTEAFF. CDR3 bases: TGCAGCGCCACGGGACCTCCACTGGGCACTGAAGCTTTCTTT.

The V gene is TRBV27, the J gene TRBJ2-3, with no clear D. The CDR3 is 16 amino acids. Germline values: CDR1 MNHEY, CDR2 SMNVEV (reference sequence). Deletions cut 5 bases from V and 4 bases from J, with 19 bases between. Here the CDR3 reads CASSPLSRKRADTQYF. CDR3 sequence (DNA): TGTGCCAGCAGTCCCCTATCGCGTAAAAGGGCAGATACGCAGTATTTT.

This clonotype has more than one count but fewer than ten. Written as DNA, the CDR3 is TGTGCCAGCAGTTTACAGGCTAGCTCCGAGACCCAGTACTTC. It is translated as CASSLQASSETQYF. The chain combines TRBV27 with TRBJ2-5; possible D gene TRBD2, 5 bases. The CDR3 consists of 14 residues. V lost 2 bases to trimming and J lost 5 bases, with 12 bases between them. In germline, CDR1 is MNHEY, CDR2 SMNVEV (reference sequence).

CDR3 in amino acids: CSASEGTKHNEQYF. DNA of the CDR3: TGCAGTGCTAGTGAGGGGACTAAACACAATGAGCAGTACTTC. The chain joins TRBV20-1 to TRBJ2-7; 7 bases are a match to TRBD2. CDR1 DFQATT and CDR2 SNEGSKA come from the germline V gene (reference sequence). The CDR3 is 14 residues long. V lost 3 bases to trimming and J lost 7 bases; unmatched junction nucleotides: 12.

This clonotype was seen a few times. V usage is TRBV10-2 and J usage is TRBJ2-1; 7 nucleotides align to TRBD2. V dropped 6 bases and J dropped 5; count of bases not matched to a gene: 4. CDR3 length: 13 amino acids. Per the germline V gene, CDR1 is WSHSY and CDR2 is SAAADI. The CDR3 DNA reads as TGCGCCAGCAGGAGCGGGAACCACAATGAGCAGTTCTTC. Its protein product is CASRSGNHNEQFF.

Here the CDR3 DNA reads TGCAGTGCTAGAGACGGACAGGGGAGAACCGGGGAGCTGTTTTTT. Translation: CSARDGQGRTGELFF. The chain recombines TRBV20-1 with TRBJ2-2, with TRBD1 matching 9 bases. V trimming: 0 bases; J trimming: 5 bases; junction bases outside the gene matches: 4. The CDR3 is 15 amino acids. Germline V gives CDR1 DFQATT, CDR2 SNEGSKA (reference sequence).

The chain links TRBV11-2 to TRBJ2-2, with a possible D match to TRBD2 (6 bases). Per germline, CDR1 SGHAT and CDR2 FQNNGV. The length of the CDR3 is 19 residues. V lost 6 bases, J lost 1 base, and 24 bases lay in between. The DNA for the CDR3 is TGTGCCAGCAGAATAGTTGGGTTTCGTGGGACTCAGAACACCGGGGAGCTGTTTTTT. Protein product: CASRIVGFRGTQNTGELFF. Filled out from reference TRBV11-2 and TRBJ2-2, the complete variable domain reads EAGVAQSPRYKIIEKRQSVAFWCNPISGHATLYWYQQILGQGPKLLIQFQNNGVVDDSQLPKDRFSAERLKGVDSTLKIQPAKLEDSAVYLCASRIVGFRGTQNTGELFFGEGSRLTVL.

This clonotype was detected a few times. The chain is built from TRBV7-2 and TRBJ1-2, with a possible D match to TRBD1 (6 bases). The CDR3 runs 15 residues. Trimming took off 1 base at V and 0 bases at J, with 9 bases between the two ends. The V gene's germline CDR1 is SGHTA and CDR2 FQGNSA. The CDR3 region has the DNA TGTGCCAGCAGCTTAGGTTACAGGGCTAACTATGGCTACACCTTC. It is translated as CASSLGYRANYGYTF.

A few counts support this clonotype. This chain links TRBV7-8 with TRBJ1-4; D is unresolved. The V gene lost 5 bases and the J gene lost 7 bases, with 8 bases spanning the gap. This CDR3 has 12 amino acids. Per the germline V gene, CDR1 is SGHVS and CDR2 is FQNEAQ. CDR3 DNA: TGTGCCAGCAGCAGTGCGCTTGAAAAACTGTTTTTT. Encoded protein: CASSSALEKLFF.

The chain links TRBV29-1 to TRBJ2-3; D call uncertain. Germline V CDR1 and CDR2: SQVTM, ANQGSEA. This CDR3 is built from 13 residues. V was shortened by 3 bases and J by 0 bases, with 7 bases between the two germline ends. DNA for the CDR3: TGCAGCGTTGATGGGCCGAGCACAGATACGCAGTATTTT. The encoded protein is CSVDGPSTDTQYF.

This chain joins TRBV7-9 and TRBJ2-5, with 7 bases matching TRBD2. J gave up 2 bases and V 8 bases, and 8 bases lay outside the gene matches. CDR1 and CDR2 (germline): SEHNR, FQNEAQ (reference sequence). The CDR3 is made up of 14 amino acids. The CDR3 bases are TGTGCCAGCTACCCTAGCGGTCGACAAGAGACCCAGTACTTC. It codes for CASYPSGRQETQYF.

This clonotype was observed at least ten times. The chain links TRBV7-6 to TRBJ2-1, with D unclear. This CDR3 contains 14 residues. The germline V gene encodes CDR1 SGHVS and CDR2 FNYEAQ. Trimming removed 1 base at V and 4 bases at J, with 8 bases between. The CDR3 region has the DNA TGTGCCAGCAGCTTAGGGCCTACTTACAATGAGCAGTTCTTC. It yields the protein CASSLGPTYNEQFF.

V and J are TRBV5-1 and TRBJ2-2; a possible D gene is TRBD2 (7 bases). Deletions cut 8 bases from V and 0 bases from J, with 17 bases between. The germline CDR1 and CDR2 sequences are SGHRS and YFSETQ. This CDR3 contains 16 residues. CDR3 amino acids: CASTPAGGPNTGELFF. The CDR3 coding sequence is TGCGCCAGTACACCTGCCGGGGGGCCGAACACCGGGGAGCTGTTTTTT.

In the case of this clonotype: A read error is possible here, since a much larger clone lies one base away. V usage is TRBV20-1 and J usage is TRBJ2-3, with D possibly being TRBD2 (6 bases). This CDR3 has 13 residues. V shed 8 bases and J shed 4 bases, with 16 bases lying between them. Germline V gives CDR1 DFQATT, CDR2 SNEGSKA (reference sequence). The CDR3 here is CSPKRRGPDTQYF. CDR3 DNA: TGCAGTCCTAAGAGGAGGGGACCAGATACGCAGTATTTT.

In this sample, this clonotype turned up many times. The V call is TRBV7-9, the J call TRBJ1-2, with 9 bases identical to TRBD1. J was trimmed by 2 bases and V by 6 bases; bases with no gene match: 7. From germline, CDR1 is SEHNR and CDR2 FQNEAQ (reference sequence). The CDR3 sequence is 15 residues long. CDR3 DNA sequence: TGTGCCAGCAGGCTACCGGGACAGGGAAACTATGGCTACACCTTC. Its protein product is CASRLPGQGNYGYTF.

This clonotype showed up many times. The chain joins TRBV18 to TRBJ2-5; 7 bases agree with TRBD2. V dropped 6 bases and J dropped 2; count of bases not matched to a gene: 6. Germline V gives CDR1 KGHSH, CDR2 LQKENI. The CDR3 has 14 residues. The CDR3 nucleotides are TGTGCCAGCTCCTTAGCGGGCCCGCAAGAGACCCAGTACTTC. Translated: CASSLAGPQETQYF.

The chain links TRBV12-3 or TRBV12-4 to TRBJ2-7; D may be TRBD1 or TRBD2 (5 bases each). Trimming stripped 6 bases from V and 4 bases from J, with 19 bases between. The CDR3 consists of 15 residues. CDR3 sequence (DNA): TGTGCCAGCAGACCAGGTCGGGGAAGGGGATACGAGCAGTACTTC. It specifies CASRPGRGRGYEQYF.

The J gene is TRBJ1-1, the V gene TRBV27; TRBD1 aligns across 9 bases. The germline V gene encodes CDR1 MNHEY and CDR2 SMNVEV (reference sequence). Trimming at V came to 4 bases and at J to 8 bases, leaving 8 bases not matched to a gene. This CDR3 comprises 14 residues. The CDR3 DNA sequence: TGTGCCAGCAGTTCACGACCGGGACAGGGAGAAGCTTTCTTT. Its protein is CASSSRPGQGEAFF.